One and the same sample provided the 9 T cell receptor beta chains below, sequenced in a study of control samples from healthy donors and cancer patients. Sequencing used immunoSEQ multiplex PCR; TCRdb keeps in-frame clones, though not all of them. The sample includes some 120,000 clones, roughly 91% of them seen just once. The sample taken for sequencing was blood. The receptors were sampled from a man aged 40-49 years in good health.

In the case of this clone: One junction end disagrees with the germline gene, perhaps due to a read error. V gene TRBV4-1 combines with J gene TRBJ2-1; D may be TRBD2 (7 bases). The CDR3 covers 12 residues. Germline V gene lookup returns CDR1 MGHRA and CDR2 YSYEKL. The CDR3 spells CASSQDRGGLLF. The CDR3 nucleotides are TGCGCCAGCAGCCAAGACCGCGGGGGCCTGCTCTTC.

The chain has TRBV7-6 and TRBJ1-4, with D perhaps TRBD1 (5 bases). The CDR3 is 15 amino acids. Looked up from germline, CDR1 is SGHVS and CDR2 is FNYEAQ. V lost 5 bases and J lost 3, with 13 bases in between. In DNA, the CDR3 is TGTGCCAGCAGCCCCGACAGAGGATCTAATGAAAAACTGTTTTTT. This encodes CASSPDRGSNEKLFF.

The rearrangement links TRBV4-1 to TRBJ1-3; maybe TRBD1 (6 bases). This CDR3 contains 16 residues. Per the germline V gene, CDR1 is MGHRA and CDR2 is YSYEKL. With 1 base removed from V and 4 bases from J, the gap between germline ends came to 14 bases. CDR3 bases: TGCGCCAGCAGCCAAGTGACAGGTATTTCGGGAAACACCATATATTTT. This translates into CASSQVTGISGNTIYF.

The chain uses TRBV6-5 and TRBJ2-2; no firm D call. Trimming removed 5 bases at V and 7 bases at J, with 17 bases between. CDR1 is MNHEY and CDR2 is SVGAGI in the germline V gene. The CDR3 sequence is 15 residues long. CDR3 coding DNA: TGTGCCAGCAGTCCCTCGTGGCCCAAGGGCGGGGAGCTGTTTTTT. As protein: CASSPSWPKGGELFF.

The chain is built from TRBV4-3 and TRBJ2-7; TRBD2 is a possible D gene (5 bases). This CDR3 comprises 14 residues. V was clipped by 5 bases and J by 0 bases, with 11 bases between them. Germline loops: CDR1 LGHNA, CDR2 YSLEER. CDR3 in amino acids: CASSGLGSSYEQYF. The CDR3 DNA reads TGCGCCAGCAGCGGACTGGGCTCCTCCTACGAGCAGTACTTC.

This sequence joins TRBV24-1 and TRBJ1-2; D uncertain. V shed 4 bases and J shed 2 bases, with 7 bases lying between them. CDR3 length: 13 amino acids. Germline CDR1 is KGHDR and CDR2 is SFDVKD. The CDR3 DNA follows: TGTGCCACCAGTGAAAGGCTGAACTATGGCTACACCTTC. Translated: CATSERLNYGYTF.

The chain combines TRBV24-1 with TRBJ1-1; possibly TRBD1 for D (6 bases). CDR3 length: 15 amino acids. CDR1 is KGHDR and CDR2 is SFDVKD in the germline V gene. V lost 7 bases and J lost 0, with 14 bases in between. CDR3 residues: CATRGRAGVNTEAFF. For the CDR3, the DNA is TGTGCCACCAGGGGTCGGGCAGGGGTGAACACTGAAGCTTTCTTT.

The rearrangement links TRBV5-1 to TRBJ2-2, with 10 bases identical to TRBD2. With V trimmed by 2 bases and J by 5 bases, 6 bases remained unmatched. The CDR3 is made up of 16 amino acids. The V gene's germline CDR1 is SGHRS and CDR2 YFSETQ. This chain's CDR3 is CASSLAGTSVTGELFF. The CDR3 bases are TGCGCCAGCAGCTTAGCCGGGACTAGCGTGACCGGGGAGCTGTTTTTT.

This CDR3 is CASSFRKTNEKLFF. The CDR3, as DNA: TGTGCCAGCAGTTTCCGGAAAACTAATGAAAAACTGTTTTTT. This rearrangement joins TRBV27 to TRBJ1-4; D gene uncertain. Per the germline V gene, CDR1 is MNHEY and CDR2 is SMNVEV (reference sequence). This CDR3 comprises 14 residues. V lost 3 bases to trimming and J lost 1 base, with 6 bases between them.